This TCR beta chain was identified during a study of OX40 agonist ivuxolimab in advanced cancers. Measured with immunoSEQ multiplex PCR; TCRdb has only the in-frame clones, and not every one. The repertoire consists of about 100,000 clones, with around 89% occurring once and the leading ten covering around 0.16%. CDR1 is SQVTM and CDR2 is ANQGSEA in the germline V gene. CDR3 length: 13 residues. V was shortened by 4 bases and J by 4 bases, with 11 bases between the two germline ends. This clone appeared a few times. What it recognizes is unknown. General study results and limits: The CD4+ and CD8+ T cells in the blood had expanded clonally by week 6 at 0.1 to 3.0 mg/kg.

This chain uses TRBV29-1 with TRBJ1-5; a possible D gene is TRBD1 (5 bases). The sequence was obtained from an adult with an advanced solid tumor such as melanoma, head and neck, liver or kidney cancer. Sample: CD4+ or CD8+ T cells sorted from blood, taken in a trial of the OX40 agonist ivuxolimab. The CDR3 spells CSVGRGRNQPQHF. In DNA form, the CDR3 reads TGCAGCGTTGGCCGGGGACGGAATCAGCCCCAGCATTTT.